This note documents a single T cell receptor beta chain sequence. Its target is unknown. Germline V gene data show CDR1 as SGDLS and CDR2 as YYNGEE. Trimming removed 4 bases at V and 4 bases at J, with 11 bases between. The CDR3 is 13 amino acids. The record originates from a study of T cells in Graves' hyperthyroidism and ophthalmopathy. Regions amplified from RNA transcripts were the TCR beta CDR3 regions. First-round RT-PCR targeting the TCR CDR3 was performed with the HTBI primer set. TCRdb redid the calling of the multiplex PCR reads with MiXCR, one entry per CDR3 protein. The data show about 840,000 distinct CDR3 sequences, with about 38% seen just once and about 8.9% held by the top ten. Findings and limits, study-wide: Blood held most thyroid clonotypes expanded above 0.001 frequency.

Stable Graves' hyperthyroidism meant no ophthalmopathy progression within 18 months. Aged 18 to 65, the patients had hyperthyroidism that was newly diagnosed and had lasted under 2 months. This receptor was taken from a man younger than 35 with Graves' hyperthyroidism. The sample taken for sequencing was blood. This chain joins TRBV9 and TRBJ1-1; the D is unclear. The CDR3 sequence: CASSQAGITEAFF. Written as DNA, the CDR3 is TGTGCCAGCAGCCAAGCGGGGATCACTGAAGCTTTCTTT.